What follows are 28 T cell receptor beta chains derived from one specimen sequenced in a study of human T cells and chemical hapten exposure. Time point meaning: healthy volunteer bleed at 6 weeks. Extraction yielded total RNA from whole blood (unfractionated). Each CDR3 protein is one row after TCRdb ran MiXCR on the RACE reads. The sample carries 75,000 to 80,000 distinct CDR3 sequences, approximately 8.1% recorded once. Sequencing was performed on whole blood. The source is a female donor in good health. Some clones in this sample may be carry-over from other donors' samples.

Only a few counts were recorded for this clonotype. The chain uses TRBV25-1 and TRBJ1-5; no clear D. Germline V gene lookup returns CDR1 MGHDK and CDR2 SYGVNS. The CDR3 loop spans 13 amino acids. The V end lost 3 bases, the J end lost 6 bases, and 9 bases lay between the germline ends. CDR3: CASSDRFSQPQHF. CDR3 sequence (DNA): TGTGCCAGCAGTGACAGGTTTAGTCAGCCCCAGCATTTT.

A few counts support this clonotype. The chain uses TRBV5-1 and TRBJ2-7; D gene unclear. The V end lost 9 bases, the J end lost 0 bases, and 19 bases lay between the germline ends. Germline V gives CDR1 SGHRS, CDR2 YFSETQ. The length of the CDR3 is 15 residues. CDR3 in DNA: TGCGCCACCTCCCCAGATCCTCAAAGCTCCTACGAGCAGTACTTC. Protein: CATSPDPQSSYEQYF.

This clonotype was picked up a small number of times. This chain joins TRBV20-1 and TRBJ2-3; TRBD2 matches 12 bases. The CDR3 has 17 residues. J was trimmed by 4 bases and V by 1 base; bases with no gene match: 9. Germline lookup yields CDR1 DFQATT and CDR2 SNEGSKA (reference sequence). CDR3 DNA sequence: TGCAGTGCTAGAGTTGCTAGCGGGGGGGCGCGGGCAGATACGCAGTATTTT. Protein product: CSARVASGGARADTQYF.

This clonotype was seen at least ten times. CDR3 in DNA: TGTGCCAGCAGTGAAAATCCGAAGATCTATGGCTACACCTTC. Translated, it gives CASSENPKIYGYTF. The chain has TRBV25-1 and TRBJ1-2; no definite D call. This CDR3 region has 14 residues. V was pared by 2 bases and J by 4 bases, with 11 bases between. The germline CDR1 and CDR2 sequences are MGHDK and SYGVNS.

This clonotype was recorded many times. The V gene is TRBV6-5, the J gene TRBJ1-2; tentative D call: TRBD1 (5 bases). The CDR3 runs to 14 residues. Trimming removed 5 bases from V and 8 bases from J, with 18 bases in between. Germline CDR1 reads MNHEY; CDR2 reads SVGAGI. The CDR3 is CASSRGPAGDGYTF. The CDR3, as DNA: TGTGCCAGCAGTCGGGGCCCAGCGGGGGACGGCTACACCTTC.

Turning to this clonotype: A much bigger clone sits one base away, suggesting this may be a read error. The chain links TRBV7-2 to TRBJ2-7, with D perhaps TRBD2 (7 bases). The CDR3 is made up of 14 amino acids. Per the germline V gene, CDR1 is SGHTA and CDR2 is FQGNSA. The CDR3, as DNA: TGTGTCAGCAGCTTAGGGGGGGGGCCCGACGAGCAGTACTTC. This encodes CVSSLGGGPDEQYF.

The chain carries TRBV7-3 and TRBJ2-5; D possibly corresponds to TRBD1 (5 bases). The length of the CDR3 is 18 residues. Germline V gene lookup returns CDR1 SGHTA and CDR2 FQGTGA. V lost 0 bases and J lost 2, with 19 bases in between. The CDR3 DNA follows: TGTGCCAGCAGCTTAACCAACCTAGGGGCGCAGCTTCAAGAGACCCAGTACTTC. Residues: CASSLTNLGAQLQETQYF.

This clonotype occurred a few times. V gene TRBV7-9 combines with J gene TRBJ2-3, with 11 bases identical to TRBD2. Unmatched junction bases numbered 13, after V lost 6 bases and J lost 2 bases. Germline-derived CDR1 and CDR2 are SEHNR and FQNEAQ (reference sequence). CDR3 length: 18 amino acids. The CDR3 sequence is CASSLLELAGAVTDTQYF. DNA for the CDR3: TGTGCCAGCAGTCTACTAGAACTAGCGGGGGCCGTCACAGATACGCAGTATTTT.

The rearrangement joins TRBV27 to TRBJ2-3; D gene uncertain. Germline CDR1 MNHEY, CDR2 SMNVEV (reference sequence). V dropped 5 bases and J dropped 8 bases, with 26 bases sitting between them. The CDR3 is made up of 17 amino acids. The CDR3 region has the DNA TGTGCCAGCAGTCTACGTCATTCTCCCGATCTAAAGCCTACGCAGTATTTT. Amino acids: CASSLRHSPDLKPTQYF.

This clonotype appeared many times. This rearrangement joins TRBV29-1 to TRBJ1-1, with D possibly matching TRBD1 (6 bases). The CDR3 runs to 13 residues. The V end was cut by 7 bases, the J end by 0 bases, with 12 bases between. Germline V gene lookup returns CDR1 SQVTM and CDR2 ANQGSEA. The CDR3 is CSAGGGLNTEAFF. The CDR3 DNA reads TGCAGCGCTGGGGGGGGCCTGAACACTGAAGCTTTCTTT.

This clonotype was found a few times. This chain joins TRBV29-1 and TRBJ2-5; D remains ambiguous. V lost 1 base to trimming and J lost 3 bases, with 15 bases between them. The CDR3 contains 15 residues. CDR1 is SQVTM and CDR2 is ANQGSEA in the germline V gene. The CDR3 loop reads CSVEVPWAVKETQYF. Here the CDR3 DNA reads TGCAGCGTTGAAGTCCCGTGGGCAGTGAAAGAGACCCAGTACTTC.

The CDR3 DNA follows: TGTGCCAGCAGTTCCCCCAGCGGGGTGGGCACAGATACGCAGTATTTT. Translated, it gives CASSSPSGVGTDTQYF. The V and J genes are TRBV12-3 or TRBV12-4 and TRBJ2-3; 7 positions match TRBD2. Trimming took 4 bases from V and 1 from J; bases not matched to a gene: 8. The CDR3 runs to 16 residues.

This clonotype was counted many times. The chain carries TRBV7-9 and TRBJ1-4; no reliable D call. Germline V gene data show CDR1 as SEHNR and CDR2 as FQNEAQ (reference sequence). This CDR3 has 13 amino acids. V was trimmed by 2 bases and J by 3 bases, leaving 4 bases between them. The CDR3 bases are TGTGCCAGCAGCTTACACCCTAATGAAAAACTGTTTTTT. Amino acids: CASSLHPNEKLFF. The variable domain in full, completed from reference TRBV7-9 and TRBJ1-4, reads DTGVSQNPRHKITKRGQNVTFRCDPISEHNRLYWYRQTLGQGPEFLTYFQNEAQLEKSRLLSDRFSAERPKGSFSTLEIQRTEQGDSAMYLCASSLHPNEKLFFGSGTQLSVL.

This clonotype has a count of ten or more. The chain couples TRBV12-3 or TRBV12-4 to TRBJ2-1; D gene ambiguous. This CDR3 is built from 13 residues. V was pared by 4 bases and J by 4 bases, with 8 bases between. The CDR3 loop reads CASSSLIYNEQFF. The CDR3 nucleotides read TGTGCCAGCAGTTCCCTGATATACAATGAGCAGTTCTTC.

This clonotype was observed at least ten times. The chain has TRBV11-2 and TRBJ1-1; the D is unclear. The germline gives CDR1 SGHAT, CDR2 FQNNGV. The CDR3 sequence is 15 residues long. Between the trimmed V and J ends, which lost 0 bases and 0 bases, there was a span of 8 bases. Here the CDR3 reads CASSLDRVMNTEAFF. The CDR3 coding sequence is TGTGCCAGCAGCTTAGACCGCGTCATGAACACTGAAGCTTTCTTT.

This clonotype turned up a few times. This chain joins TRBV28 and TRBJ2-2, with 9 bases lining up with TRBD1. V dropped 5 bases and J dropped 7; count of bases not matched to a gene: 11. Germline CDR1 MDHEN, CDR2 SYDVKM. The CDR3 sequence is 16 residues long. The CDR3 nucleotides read TGTGCCAGCAGTAACTTTCAGGACAGGGGTTTCGGGGAGCTGTTTTTT. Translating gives CASSNFQDRGFGELFF.

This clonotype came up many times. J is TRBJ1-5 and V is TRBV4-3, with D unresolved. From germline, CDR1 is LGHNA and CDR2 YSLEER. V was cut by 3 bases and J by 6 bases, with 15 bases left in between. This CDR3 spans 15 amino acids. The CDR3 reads CASSQYGGGSQPQHF. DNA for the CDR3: TGCGCCAGCAGCCAGTACGGCGGAGGGTCTCAGCCCCAGCATTTT.

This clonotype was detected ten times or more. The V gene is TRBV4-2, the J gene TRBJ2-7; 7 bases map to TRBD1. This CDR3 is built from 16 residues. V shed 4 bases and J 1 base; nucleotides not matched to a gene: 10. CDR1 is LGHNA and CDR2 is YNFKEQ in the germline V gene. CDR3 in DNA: TGTGCCAGCAGCCCAGAGACAGGGCGAGGATCCTACGAGCAGTACTTC. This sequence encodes CASSPETGRGSYEQYF.

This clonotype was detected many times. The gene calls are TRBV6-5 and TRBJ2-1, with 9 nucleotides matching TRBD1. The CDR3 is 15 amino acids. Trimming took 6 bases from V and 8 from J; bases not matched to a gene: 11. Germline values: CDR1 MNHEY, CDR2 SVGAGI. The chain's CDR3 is CASSYTGTGFYEQFF. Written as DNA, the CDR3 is TGTGCCAGCAGCTATACCGGGACAGGGTTTTATGAGCAGTTCTTC.

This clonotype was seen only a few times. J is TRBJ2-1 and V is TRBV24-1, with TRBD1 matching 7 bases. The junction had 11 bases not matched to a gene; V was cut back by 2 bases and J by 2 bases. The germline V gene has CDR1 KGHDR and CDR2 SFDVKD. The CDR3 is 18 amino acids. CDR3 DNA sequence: TGTGCCACCAGTGATTCCTTAGGAACAGGGGCCCCCTACAATGAGCAGTTCTTC. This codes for CATSDSLGTGAPYNEQFF.

The CDR3 DNA reads TGTGCCAGCAGCTTGAAAGGACAGGACCAAGAGACCCAGTACTTC. Encoded protein: CASSLKGQDQETQYF. The rearrangement uses TRBV5-5 and TRBJ2-5, with 7 bases lining up with TRBD1. V shed 1 base and J 0 bases; nucleotides not matched to a gene: 3. The germline CDR1 and CDR2 sequences are SGHKS and YYEKEE (reference sequence). This CDR3 comprises 15 residues.

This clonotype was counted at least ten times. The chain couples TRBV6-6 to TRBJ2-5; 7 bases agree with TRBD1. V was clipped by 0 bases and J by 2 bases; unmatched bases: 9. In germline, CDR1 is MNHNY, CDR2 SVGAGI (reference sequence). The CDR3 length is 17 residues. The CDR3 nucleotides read TGTGCCAGCAGTTACTCGCCCGCGGACAGGCTTCAAGAGACCCAGTACTTC. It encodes CASSYSPADRLQETQYF.

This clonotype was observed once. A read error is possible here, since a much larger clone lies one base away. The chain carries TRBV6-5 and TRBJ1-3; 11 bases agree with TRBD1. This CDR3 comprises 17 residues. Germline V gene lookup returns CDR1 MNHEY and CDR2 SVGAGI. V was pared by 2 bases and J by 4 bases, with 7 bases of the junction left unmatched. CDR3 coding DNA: TGTGCCAGCAGTTACGGGACAGGGGGGACCACCGGAAACACCATATATTTT. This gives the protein CASSYGTGGTTGNTIYF.

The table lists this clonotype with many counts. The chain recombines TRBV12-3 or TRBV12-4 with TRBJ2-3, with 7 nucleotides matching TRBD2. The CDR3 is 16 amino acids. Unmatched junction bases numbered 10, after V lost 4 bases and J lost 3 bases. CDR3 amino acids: CASSSMWGGSTDTQYF. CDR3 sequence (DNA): TGTGCCAGCAGTTCAATGTGGGGGGGGAGTACAGATACGCAGTATTTT.

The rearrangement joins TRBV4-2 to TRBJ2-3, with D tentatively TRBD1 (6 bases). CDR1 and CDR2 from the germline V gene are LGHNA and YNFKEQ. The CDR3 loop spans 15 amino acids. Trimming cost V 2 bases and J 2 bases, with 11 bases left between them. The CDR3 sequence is CASSQSTGPTDTQYF. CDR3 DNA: TGTGCCAGCAGCCAATCAACAGGGCCCACAGATACGCAGTATTTT.

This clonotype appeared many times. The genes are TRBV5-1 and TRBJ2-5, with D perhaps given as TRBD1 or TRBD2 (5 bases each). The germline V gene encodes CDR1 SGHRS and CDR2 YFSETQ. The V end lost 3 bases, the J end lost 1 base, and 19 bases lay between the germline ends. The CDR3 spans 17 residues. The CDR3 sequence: CASSSEGWRSAQETQYF. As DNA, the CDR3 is TGCGCCAGCAGCTCTGAGGGGTGGAGAAGCGCCCAAGAGACCCAGTACTTC.

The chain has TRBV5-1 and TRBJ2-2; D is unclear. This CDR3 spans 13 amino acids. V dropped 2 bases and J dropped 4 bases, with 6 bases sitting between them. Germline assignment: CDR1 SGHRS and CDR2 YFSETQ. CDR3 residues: CASSFAPTGELFF. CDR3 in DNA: TGCGCCAGCAGCTTCGCACCCACCGGGGAGCTGTTTTTT.

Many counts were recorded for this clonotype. The CDR3 DNA reads TGTGCCAGCAGCCAATGGGACTTGAACACTGAAGCTTTCTTT. Its protein is CASSQWDLNTEAFF. The V call is TRBV3-1, the J call TRBJ1-1, with D possibly TRBD1 on 5 matching bases. V was cut by 2 bases and J by 0 bases, with 7 bases left in between. Germline lookup yields CDR1 LGHDT and CDR2 YNNKEL (reference sequence). CDR3 length equals 14 residues.